The next 5 T cell receptor beta chains were all read from a single sample in a study of CD8 T cells in ankylosing spondylitis. TCRdb used MiXCR to reprocess the 5' RACE reads, holding one entry per CDR3 protein. The sample shows approximately 210,000 distinct CDR3 sequences, 9.5% to 15% of them seen only once. Material for sequencing was blood, either unsorted or a sorted T cell fraction (not recorded which). The receptors come from a male donor with ankylosing spondylitis or in good health (not recorded which).

This clonotype turned up a few times. The V call is TRBV5-1, the J call TRBJ2-3, with TRBD1 matching 10 bases. The CDR3 is 16 residues long. Losses at the gene ends were 4 bases for V and 0 bases for J; bases not matched to a gene: 5. Germline V gives CDR1 SGHRS, CDR2 YFSETQ. The CDR3: CASSSRQGASTDTQYF. Here the CDR3 DNA reads TGCGCCAGCAGCAGTCGACAGGGGGCAAGCACAGATACGCAGTATTTT. The whole variable domain, filled in from reference TRBV5-1 and TRBJ2-3, reads KAGVTQTPRYLIKTRGQQVTLSCSPISGHRSVSWYQQTPGQGLQFLFEYFSETQRNKGNFPGRFSGRQFSNSRSEMNVSTLELGDSALYLCASSSRQGASTDTQYFGPGTRLTVL.

This clonotype was recorded many times. This rearrangement joins TRBV12-3 or TRBV12-4 to TRBJ1-2, with D uncertain. Trimming removed 3 bases from V and 1 base from J, with 6 bases in between. This CDR3 region has 13 residues. The CDR3 loop reads CASSFGRNYGYTF. The CDR3 bases are TGTGCCAGCAGTTTTGGCCGTAACTATGGCTACACCTTC.

V gene TRBV6-2 or TRBV6-3 combines with J gene TRBJ2-2; D gene ambiguous. V lost 6 bases, J lost 3 bases, and 20 bases lay in between. Germline CDR1 is MNHEY and CDR2 is SVGEGT. The CDR3 sequence is 17 residues long. CDR3 sequence reads: CASSLVGVGRYTGELFF. CDR3 nucleotides: TGTGCCAGCAGCCTCGTCGGAGTAGGCCGGTACACCGGGGAGCTGTTTTTT.

This clonotype was observed a few times. V and J are TRBV10-3 and TRBJ2-3, with D possibly being TRBD2 (5 bases). Trimming removed 3 bases at V and 0 bases at J, with 10 bases between. The CDR3 spans 15 residues. Per the germline V gene, CDR1 is ENHRY and CDR2 is SYGVKD. DNA of the CDR3: TGTGCCATCAGTGACCCTCCGGGAAGCACAGATACGCAGTATTTT. Encoded protein: CAISDPPGSTDTQYF.

This clonotype was found a few times. The rearrangement joins TRBV19 to TRBJ1-2; D unclear. Germline-derived CDR1 and CDR2 are LNHDA and SQIVND (reference sequence). Between the trimmed V and J ends, which lost 9 bases and 3 bases, there was a span of 11 bases. The CDR3 is 12 amino acids. CDR3 sequence: CASYTEDYGYTF. Written as DNA, the CDR3 is TGTGCCAGCTATACAGAGGACTATGGCTACACCTTC.